The 20 T cell receptor beta chains below were found in one sample sequenced in a study of T cells expressing NK-cell markers (dated by TCRdb to the early 2020s). Library preparation employed 5' RACE. Sequencing took place on an Illumina HiSeq 2000. The reads, reprocessed by TCRdb, yield one row per CDR3 protein sequence and no DNA. The table of this sample itemizes 350,000 to 450,000 distinct CDR3 sequences. The ten largest clones capture around 5% of the sample. Source material: blood T cells: a sorted CD56 or NKG2C T cell subset, CD4+ or CD8+ T cells, or bulk PBMC T cells (not recorded which). The receptors stem from a man aged 18 to 69 in good health.

The chain has TRBV19 and TRBJ2-5; TCRdb's D call, TRBD1, is unchecked because there is no DNA. The CDR3 consists of 12 residues. Looked up from germline, CDR1 is LNHDA and CDR2 is SQIVND (reference sequence). The CDR3 loop reads CASSRGHETQYF.

V usage is TRBV11-2 and J usage is TRBJ1-5; TCRdb calls TRBD1, which cannot be checked without DNA. Looked up from germline, CDR1 is SGHAT and CDR2 is FQNNGV. The CDR3 has 15 amino acids. The CDR3 loop is CASSLDYRVNQPQHF.

The rearrangement uses TRBV5-6 and TRBJ1-5; TCRdb gives TRBD1 as the D gene, but with no DNA this cannot be confirmed. Looked up from germline, CDR1 is SGHDT and CDR2 is YYEEEE. This CDR3 is 16 amino acids long. This CDR3 is CASSRTGYGNNQPQHF.

The chain has TRBV7-8 and TRBJ2-7; TCRdb calls TRBD2, which cannot be checked without DNA. Germline-derived CDR1 and CDR2 are SGHVS and FQNEAQ. The CDR3 runs 16 residues. CDR3 sequence: CASSLGTAGGSYEQYF.

V usage is TRBV12-3 or TRBV12-4 and J usage is TRBJ1-3; the D call of TRBD1 rests on TCRdb alone, since no DNA is present to check it. The CDR3 runs 14 residues. The CDR3 reads CASRTVLSGNTIYF.

The J gene is TRBJ1-1, the V gene TRBV5-1; TCRdb reports TRBD1, a call that lacks DNA to check it against. Germline V CDR1 and CDR2: SGHRS, YFSETQ. The CDR3 loop spans 15 amino acids. The CDR3 loop is CASSLVGTVFTEAFF.

This chain joins TRBV28 and TRBJ2-7. This CDR3 has 14 amino acids. CDR1 and CDR2 from the germline V gene are MDHEN and SYDVKM. CDR3 amino acids: CASSLKPRRYEQYF.

This chain uses TRBV6-1 with TRBJ1-5; as DNA is missing, the TRBD1 call by TCRdb cannot be tested. Germline V gene data show CDR1 as MNHNS and CDR2 as SASEGT. CDR3 size: 16 residues. CDR3 protein: CASSLDRVWASQPQHF.

The V call is TRBV3-1, the J call TRBJ2-3; the TCRdb call, TRBD1, lacks DNA for checking. This CDR3 is built from 15 residues. Per the germline V gene, CDR1 is LGHDT and CDR2 is YNNKEL (reference sequence). The CDR3 here is CASSRGDRETDTQYF.

J is TRBJ2-7 and V is TRBV10-2; TCRdb's D gene call, TRBD1, goes unchecked for lack of DNA. Looked up from germline, CDR1 is WSHSY and CDR2 is SAAADI. CDR3 length equals 16 residues. CDR3 sequence: CASRDPGQGSPYEQYF.

The chain links TRBV11-2 to TRBJ2-1; TCRdb lists TRBD1, though no DNA is available to test this call. The CDR3 extends over 11 amino acids. Germline CDR1 and CDR2: SGHAT and FQNNGV. CDR3 sequence reads: CASRRGVEQFF.

The chain carries TRBV3-1 and TRBJ2-5; with no DNA, the TCRdb D assignment of TRBD1 cannot be verified. Germline CDR1 reads LGHDT; CDR2 reads YNNKEL (reference sequence). This CDR3 region has 18 residues. CDR3 protein: CASSQGGTGGLGQETQYF.

The chain links TRBV9 to TRBJ2-3; the TCRdb call, TRBD1, lacks DNA for checking. Per germline, CDR1 SGDLS and CDR2 YYNGEE. The CDR3 spans 16 residues. CDR3 sequence: CASSVGARGVTDTQYF. The variable domain in full, completed from reference TRBV9 and TRBJ2-3, reads DSGVTQTPKHLITATGQRVTLRCSPRSGDLSVYWYQQSLDQGLQFLIQYYNGEERAKGNILERFSAQQFPDLHSELNLSSLELGDSALYFCASSVGARGVTDTQYFGPGTRLTVL.

The chain recombines TRBV18 with TRBJ2-6; TCRdb designates TRBD1, a call that cannot be tested without DNA. This CDR3 contains 16 residues. Looked up from germline, CDR1 is KGHSH and CDR2 is LQKENI. The CDR3 spells CASSREQGAGANVLTF.

CDR3 sequence reads: CASSRRDGNSPLHF. This sequence joins TRBV5-1 and TRBJ1-6; TCRdb lists TRBD1, though no DNA is available to test this call. This CDR3 is 14 amino acids long. Germline V gene sequence: CDR1 SGHRS, CDR2 YFSETQ.

The chain uses TRBV7-7 and TRBJ2-2. CDR1 is SSHAT and CDR2 is FNYEAQ in the germline V gene (reference sequence). The CDR3 runs to 13 residues. The CDR3 loop is CASSLDQARELFF.

The chain combines TRBV7-9 with TRBJ2-5. Germline V gene sequence: CDR1 SEHNR, CDR2 FQNEAQ (reference sequence). The CDR3 consists of 12 residues. The chain's CDR3 is CASHRIQETQYF.

V usage is TRBV28 and J usage is TRBJ2-5; no DNA is available, so the TRBD2 call from TCRdb remains unchecked. The CDR3 has 15 amino acids. Germline assignment: CDR1 MDHEN and CDR2 SYDVKM. The CDR3 here is CASSTREIPQETQYF.

CDR3: CSGTQGGSGIEGEQYF. V and J are TRBV20-1 and TRBJ2-7; TCRdb calls TRBD2, which cannot be checked without DNA. Germline lookup yields CDR1 DFQATT and CDR2 SNEGSKA (reference sequence). The CDR3 consists of 16 residues.

This rearrangement joins TRBV6-2 or TRBV6-3 to TRBJ1-5. This CDR3 contains 12 residues. CDR1 is MNHEY and CDR2 is SVGEGT in the germline V gene. The CDR3 reads CASRTAGQPQHF.